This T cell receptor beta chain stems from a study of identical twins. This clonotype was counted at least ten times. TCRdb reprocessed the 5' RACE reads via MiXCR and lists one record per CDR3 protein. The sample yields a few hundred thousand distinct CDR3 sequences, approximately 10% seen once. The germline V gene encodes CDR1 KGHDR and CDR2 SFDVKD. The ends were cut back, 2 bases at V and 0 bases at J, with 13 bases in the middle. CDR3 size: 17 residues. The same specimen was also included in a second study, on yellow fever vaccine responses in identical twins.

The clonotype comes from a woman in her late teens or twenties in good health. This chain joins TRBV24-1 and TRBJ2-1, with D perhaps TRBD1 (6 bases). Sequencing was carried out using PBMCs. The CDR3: CATSDSTGSGSYNEQFF. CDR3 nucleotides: TGTGCCACCAGTGATTCAACAGGGTCGGGCTCCTACAATGAGCAGTTCTTC.